This T cell receptor (beta chain) was sequenced for a study of radiotherapy plus CTLA-4 blockade in lung cancer. Study in general: Across the patients, objective responses occurred in 15% to 20%, and disease control in approximately 30%. Study-wide results and caveats: Among blood TCR repertoires after radiotherapy plus ipilimumab, tumor-derived clones expanded. Among reported predictors of response, early blood T cell clone dynamics with interferon-beta performed best.

TCRdb keeps only in-frame clones here, not all; method: immunoSEQ multiplex PCR. In the table there are about 110,000 clones, roughly 80% of which are singletons. Focal radiation was given together with CTLA-4 blockade (ipilimumab) to patients with chemo-refractory metastatic non-small-cell lung cancer. Germline values: CDR1 LNHDA, CDR2 SQIVND (reference sequence). V shed 4 bases and J shed 6 bases, with 10 bases lying between them. The CDR3 runs 14 residues. As regards this clone: Its antigen is as yet unknown.

Sequenced here: peripheral blood, sampled from a patient treated with radiotherapy plus ipilimumab. The TCR comes from a human donor with non-small cell lung cancer that progressed on radiotherapy plus ipilimumab. Some clones in this sample may be carry-over from other donors' samples. The chain carries TRBV19 and TRBJ1-6; possible D gene TRBD1, 5 bases. CDR3 in DNA: TGTGCCAGTAGTAGACAGCAAACTAATTCACCCCTCCACTTT. It encodes CASSRQQTNSPLHF.